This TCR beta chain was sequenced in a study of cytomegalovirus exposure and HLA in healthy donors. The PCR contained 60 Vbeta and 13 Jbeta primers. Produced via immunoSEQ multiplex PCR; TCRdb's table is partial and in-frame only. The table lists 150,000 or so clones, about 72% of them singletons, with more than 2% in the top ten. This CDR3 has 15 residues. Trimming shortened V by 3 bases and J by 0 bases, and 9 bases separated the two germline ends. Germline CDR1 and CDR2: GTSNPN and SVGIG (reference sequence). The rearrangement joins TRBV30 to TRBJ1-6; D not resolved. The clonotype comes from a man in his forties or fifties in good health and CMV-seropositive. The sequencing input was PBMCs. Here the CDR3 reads CAWRPPGSYNSPLHF. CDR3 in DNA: TGTGCCTGGAGACCACCAGGCTCCTATAATTCACCCCTCCACTTT.